This TCR beta chain is from a study of blood T cell repertoires in COVID-19. Trimming removed 4 bases from V and 5 bases from J; junction bases left unmatched: 7. The germline V gene has CDR1 SGHRS and CDR2 YFSETQ. The CDR3 is 14 residues long. Original processing notes: The assay estimated nucleated cells by amplifying reference gene primers. Repertoires were generated with immunoSEQ multiplex PCR, while TCRdb's copy carries only in-frame clones and drops some. V and J calls and clone size are copied from that table; D and trimming were computed from the DNA. Of 250,000 to 300,000 clones listed, approximately 85% were seen once; the top ten hold roughly 5%.

The sequence was collected from a man in his fifties or sixties with active or convalescent COVID-19. The sample was peripheral blood. The gene calls are TRBV5-1 and TRBJ1-1; 8 bases match TRBD1. CDR3 coding DNA: TGCGCCAGCAGCCCGCCGGACAGGGTAACTGAAGCTTTCTTT. Protein sequence: CASSPPDRVTEAFF.